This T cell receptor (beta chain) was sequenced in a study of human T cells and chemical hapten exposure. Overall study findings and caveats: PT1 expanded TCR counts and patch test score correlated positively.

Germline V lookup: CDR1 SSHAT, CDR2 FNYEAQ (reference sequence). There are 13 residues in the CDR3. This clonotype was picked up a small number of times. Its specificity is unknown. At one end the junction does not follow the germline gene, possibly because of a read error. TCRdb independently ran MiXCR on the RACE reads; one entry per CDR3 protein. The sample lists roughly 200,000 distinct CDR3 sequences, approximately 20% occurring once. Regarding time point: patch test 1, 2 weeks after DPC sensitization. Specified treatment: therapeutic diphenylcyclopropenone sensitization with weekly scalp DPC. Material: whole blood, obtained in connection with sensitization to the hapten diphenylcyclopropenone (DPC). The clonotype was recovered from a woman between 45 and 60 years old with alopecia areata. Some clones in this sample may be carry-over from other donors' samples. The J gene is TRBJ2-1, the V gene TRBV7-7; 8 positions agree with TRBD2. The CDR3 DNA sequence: TGTGCTAGCAGCCGGGGGGGGGTCGGTGAGCAGTTCTTC. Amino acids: CASSRGGVGEQFF.